The 23 T cell receptor beta chains listed next were all sequenced from one sample in a study of shared clonotypes between healthy human individuals. TCRdb's copy holds only in-frame clones and misses some; the assay was immunoSEQ multiplex PCR. The repertoire holds over a million clones, with roughly 80% as singletons. The sequenced sample consisted of memory CD4+ T cells sorted from blood. Documented subset: CD45RA-negative fraction. These receptors all stem from a man between 18 and 35 years old in good health.

This chain connects TRBV11-2 to TRBJ1-2; possibly TRBD1 for D (5 bases). The V end lost 0 bases, the J end lost 4 bases, and 15 bases lay between the germline ends. CDR1 is SGHAT and CDR2 is FQNNGV in the germline V gene. The length of the CDR3 is 16 residues. As DNA, the CDR3 is TGTGCCAGCAGCTTAGATGGGGGAAAGGTTGTCTATGGCTACACCTTC. This sequence encodes CASSLDGGKVVYGYTF.

CDR3 amino acids: CAWSVTRTSGRAGVREQYF. The CDR3 DNA is TGTGCCTGGAGTGTAACCCGGACTAGCGGGAGGGCCGGAGTTCGCGAGCAGTACTTC. This rearrangement joins TRBV30 to TRBJ2-7; 15 bases match TRBD2. Trimming at V came to 0 bases and at J to 6 bases, leaving 15 bases not matched to a gene. The CDR3 is made up of 19 amino acids. Germline V CDR1 and CDR2: GTSNPN, SVGIG (reference sequence).

This clone turned up a few times. V and J are TRBV23-1 and TRBJ1-4, with D possibly matching TRBD1 (6 bases). TRBV23-1 counts as an open reading frame of uncertain function. V shed 1 base and J shed 7 bases, with 13 bases lying between them. This CDR3 comprises 15 residues. The CDR3 loop is CASSQFRGFLEKLFF. The DNA of the CDR3 is TGCGCCAGCAGTCAATTTAGGGGGTTCCTTGAAAAACTGTTTTTT.

This clone has a handful of counts. This chain joins TRBV19 and TRBJ1-6, with a tentative D call TRBD1 (6 bases). The CDR3 spans 15 residues. V lost 3 bases, J lost 5 bases, and 11 bases lay in between. Germline lookup yields CDR1 LNHDA and CDR2 SQIVND (reference sequence). CDR3 region: CASSIVGQNNSPLHF. In DNA form, the CDR3 reads TGTGCCAGTAGTATTGTGGGACAAAATAATTCACCCCTCCACTTT.

The rearrangement links TRBV6-5 to TRBJ1-2; the D gene is possibly TRBD1 (5 bases). The germline V gene has CDR1 MNHEY and CDR2 SVGAGI. The CDR3 consists of 15 residues. The V and J ends lost 0 bases and 8 bases respectively, with 16 bases between them. The CDR3 sequence: CASSYSPTALGGYTF. CDR3 coding DNA: TGTGCCAGCAGTTACTCGCCGACAGCCCTAGGGGGCTACACCTTC.

As concerns this clone: This specimen includes other DNA sequences encoding the same CDR3. The chain carries TRBV28 and TRBJ2-5; no reliable D call. This CDR3 is 11 amino acids long. Between the trimmed V and J ends, which lost 7 bases and 1 base, there was a span of 4 bases. Per germline, CDR1 MDHEN and CDR2 SYDVKM. CDR3 residues: CASTSQETQYF. DNA of the CDR3: TGTGCCAGCACGTCCCAAGAGACCCAGTACTTC.

This sequence joins TRBV6-6 and TRBJ1-2; 10 bases are a match to TRBD1. J was trimmed by 8 bases and V by 4 bases; bases with no gene match: 13. The CDR3 totals 16 residues. CDR1 is MNHNY, CDR2 SVGAGI, per germline (reference sequence). The CDR3 sequence is CASSFKGTGTGDGYTF. Written as DNA, the CDR3 is TGTGCCAGCAGTTTCAAAGGCACCGGGACAGGGGACGGCTACACCTTC.

The chain links TRBV4-1 to TRBJ2-6; TRBD1 aligns across 8 bases. V was pared by 3 bases and J by 2 bases, with 3 bases of the junction left unmatched. Germline V gene lookup returns CDR1 MGHRA and CDR2 YSYEKL. This CDR3 comprises 16 residues. CDR3 in amino acids: CASSQQQGAGANVLTF. CDR3 DNA sequence: TGCGCCAGCAGCCAGCAACAGGGGGCTGGGGCCAACGTCCTGACTTTC.

This chain links TRBV2 with TRBJ2-2; D unclear. V dropped 6 bases and J dropped 6 bases, with 8 bases sitting between them. The CDR3 has 12 residues. Looked up from germline, CDR1 is SNHLY and CDR2 is FYNNEI. DNA of the CDR3: TGTGCCAGCAGATACTATGCCGGGGAGCTGTTTTTT. Residues: CASRYYAGELFF.

The chain couples TRBV7-2 to TRBJ2-5; maybe TRBD1 (6 bases). Germline CDR1 and CDR2: SGHTA and FQGNSA. V was pared by 1 base and J by 4 bases, with 10 bases between. The CDR3 runs to 14 residues. The CDR3, as DNA: TGTGCCAGCAGCTTAGATTCAGGGGCAGAGACCCAGTACTTC. Encoded protein: CASSLDSGAETQYF.

Comments on this clone: With a much larger clone just one base away, this may be a read error. The same CDR3 arises from other DNA sequences in this sample as well. This rearrangement joins TRBV11-3 to TRBJ2-5; no definite D call. The CDR3 covers 13 residues. Trimming left V 1 base short and J 1 base short, with 4 bases between. Germline CDR1 is SGHNT and CDR2 is YENEEA. In DNA form, the CDR3 reads TGTGCCAGCAGCTTAGGGCCCCAAGAGACCCAGTACTTC. Protein sequence: CASSLGPQETQYF. The entire variable domain, with the rest obtained from reference TRBV11-3 and TRBJ2-5, is as follows: EAGVVQSPRYKIIEKKQPVAFWCNPISGHNTLYWYLQNLGQGPELLIRYENEEAVDDSQLPKDRFSAERLKGVDSTLKIQPAELGDSAVYLCASSLGPQETQYFGPGTRLLVL.

The V gene is TRBV5-4, the J gene TRBJ2-7; 14 bases fit TRBD2. V lost 5 bases and J lost 3; bases outside the gene matches: 7. CDR1 is SGHNT and CDR2 is YYREEE in the germline V gene (reference sequence). The CDR3 contains 16 residues. CDR3 region: CASSSRLAGGLYEQYF. CDR3 bases: TGTGCCAGCAGTTCAAGACTAGCGGGGGGGCTCTACGAGCAGTACTTC.

V is TRBV4-1 and J is TRBJ1-2; 10 bases are shared with TRBD1. This CDR3 comprises 15 residues. V dropped 4 bases and J dropped 8; count of bases not matched to a gene: 10. CDR1 is MGHRA and CDR2 is YSYEKL in the germline V gene. The CDR3 sequence is CASSLTGQGPGGYTF. The CDR3 DNA reads as TGCGCCAGCAGCCTTACGGGACAGGGGCCTGGAGGCTACACCTTC.

This rearrangement joins TRBV7-9 to TRBJ1-3, with a weak D call TRBD1 (6 bases). Per germline, CDR1 SEHNR and CDR2 FQNEAQ (reference sequence). The CDR3 has 13 residues. Trimming shortened V by 11 bases and J by 0 bases, and 11 bases separated the two germline ends. CDR3 DNA: TGTGCCTGGCGGGGGCTCTCTGGAAACACCATATATTTT. Amino acid sequence: CAWRGLSGNTIYF. Variable domain in full (rest from reference TRBV7-9 and TRBJ1-3): DTGVSQNPRHKITKRGQNVTFRCDPISEHNRLYWYRQTLGQGPEFLTYFQNEAQLEKSRLLSDRFSAERPKGSFSTLEIQRTEQGDSAMYLCAWRGLSGNTIYFGEGSWLTVV.

The V gene is TRBV5-1, the J gene TRBJ1-1; a weak D match, TRBD1 (5 bases). Germline V gene sequence: CDR1 SGHRS, CDR2 YFSETQ. There are 15 residues in the CDR3. Trimming stripped 1 base from V and 6 bases from J, with 16 bases between. The CDR3 coding sequence is TGCGCCAGCAGCTTGTTACAAACAGGCCGCGCTGAAGCTTTCTTT. This gives the protein CASSLLQTGRAEAFF.

This clone was counted once. The gene calls are TRBV7-2 and TRBJ2-2; possibly TRBD1 for D (5 bases). The CDR3 length is 14 residues. Trimming left V 1 base short and J 4 bases short, with 7 bases between. Germline loops: CDR1 SGHTA, CDR2 FQGNSA. The chain's CDR3 is CASSLEGVTGELFF. The CDR3 DNA follows: TGTGCCAGCAGCTTAGAAGGGGTCACCGGGGAGCTGTTTTTT. The full variable domain, in which reference TRBV7-2 and TRBJ2-2 provide the parts outside the CDR3, is GAGVSQSPSNKVTEKGKDVELRCDPISGHTALYWYRQSLGQGLEFLIYFQGNSAPDKSGLPSDRFSAERTGGSVSTLTIQRTQQEDSAVYLCASSLEGVTGELFFGEGSRLTVL.

V gene TRBV2 combines with J gene TRBJ1-1; no firm D call. The CDR3 totals 12 residues. Germline CDR1 SNHLY, CDR2 FYNNEI. Trimming cost V 5 bases and J 3 bases, with 7 bases left between them. This chain's CDR3 is CASSSLYTEAFF. Here the CDR3 DNA reads TGTGCCAGCAGTTCGTTATACACTGAAGCTTTCTTT.

The V and J genes are TRBV27 and TRBJ2-5; D unclear. The CDR3 extends over 15 amino acids. CDR1 and CDR2 (germline): MNHEY, SMNVEV (reference sequence). Trimming cost V 0 bases and J 1 base, with 9 bases left between them. CDR3 sequence (DNA): TGTGCCAGCAGTTTATCGTACACGTCCCAAGAGACCCAGTACTTC. Translated: CASSLSYTSQETQYF.

This sequence joins TRBV7-3 and TRBJ2-5; D perhaps matches TRBD2 (6 bases). The CDR3 covers 13 residues. Germline CDR1 is SGHTA and CDR2 is FQGTGA. V lost 2 bases and J lost 10, with 14 bases in between. The CDR3: CASSLGAGTGQYF. The CDR3 region has the DNA TGTGCCAGCAGCTTAGGGGCGGGGACGGGCCAGTACTTC.

V usage is TRBV5-1 and J usage is TRBJ2-3; TRBD2 aligns across 7 bases. Germline values: CDR1 SGHRS, CDR2 YFSETQ. The CDR3 covers 17 residues. Trimming removed 4 bases from V and 2 bases from J; junction bases left unmatched: 13. CDR3 nucleotide sequence: TGCGCCAGCAGCGACGGGACTACGAATCTATACACAGATACGCAGTATTTT. Translation gives CASSDGTTNLYTDTQYF.

This clone was counted a few times. The chain uses TRBV2 and TRBJ2-7, with D tentatively TRBD1 or TRBD2 (5 bases each). The length of the CDR3 is 15 residues. Trimming left V 2 bases short and J 5 bases short, with 16 bases between. Germline V gives CDR1 SNHLY, CDR2 FYNNEI. CDR3: CASSETPGTEDEQYF. CDR3 sequence (DNA): TGTGCCAGCAGTGAAACGCCCGGGACCGAGGACGAGCAGTACTTC.

V is TRBV5-1 and J is TRBJ2-1; TRBD1 or TRBD2 may be the D gene (7 bases each). Germline CDR1 reads SGHRS; CDR2 reads YFSETQ. The CDR3 totals 14 residues. V was pared by 1 base and J by 6 bases, with 11 bases between. The CDR3 DNA is TGCGCCAGCAGCTTGACAGGGGAGGGCAATGAGCAGTTCTTC. Encoded protein: CASSLTGEGNEQFF.

This sequence joins TRBV30 and TRBJ1-3; D is perhaps TRBD1 (6 bases). Germline-derived CDR1 and CDR2 are GTSNPN and SVGIG (reference sequence). V was cut by 3 bases and J by 5 bases, with 14 bases left in between. The CDR3 runs 14 residues. CDR3 in DNA: TGTGCCTGGAGCCTCCCGGGGGCAAGAAACACCATATATTTT. It encodes CAWSLPGARNTIYF.